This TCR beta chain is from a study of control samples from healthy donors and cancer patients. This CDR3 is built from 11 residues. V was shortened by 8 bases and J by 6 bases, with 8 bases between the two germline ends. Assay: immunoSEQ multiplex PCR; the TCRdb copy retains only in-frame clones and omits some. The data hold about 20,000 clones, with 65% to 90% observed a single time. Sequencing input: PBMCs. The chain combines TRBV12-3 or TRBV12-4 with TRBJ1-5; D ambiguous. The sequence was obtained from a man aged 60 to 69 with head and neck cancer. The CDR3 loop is CASSGGQPQHF. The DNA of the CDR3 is TGTGCCAGCTCGGGCGGTCAGCCCCAGCATTTT.